This entry describes one T cell receptor (beta chain). The target antigen is unknown. This specimen belongs to a study of response to subunit inactivated influenza vaccine. Regarding the study as a whole: It was suggested by the authors that few new T cells are recruited by each seasonal influenza vaccination.

TCRdb recomputed calls from the RT-PCR reads with MiXCR, one row per CDR3 protein. The data contain 550,000 to 800,000 distinct CDR3 sequences, more than 15% of them singletons. The CDR3 totals 15 residues. V was shortened by 1 base and J by 4 bases, with 13 bases between the two germline ends. CDR1 LNHDA and CDR2 SQIVND come from the germline V gene (reference sequence). This sample comprised PBMCs from blood, obtained less than 13 days after vaccination. The source is a man aged 50 to 59 who received an inactivated influenza vaccine. V and J are TRBV19 and TRBJ1-1; D ambiguous. The CDR3 region is CASSIVRTPGTEAFF. CDR3 nucleotides: TGTGCCAGTAGTATAGTCAGGACCCCGGGCACTGAAGCTTTCTTT.